These 18 T cell receptor beta chains were sequenced from one sample in a study of long-term antiretroviral therapy in people with HIV (dated by TCRdb to between 2021 and 2024). The immunoSEQ hsTCRB v3.0 assay was used at survey level resolution to sequence the TRB variable region. TCRdb provides this immuneACCESS table in a form limited to in-frame rearrangements. Some clones are lacking; in checked studies, under half of them reflect an unresolved V gene, and why the rest are absent is not known. Across this sample there are tens of thousands of clones, with roughly 85% seen only once. The ten biggest clones cover roughly 4% of the sample. Here the sequenced sample was unsorted PBMCs, taken roughly 3.3 years after starting antiretroviral therapy. Receptors originate from a man between 18 and 29 years old with HIV.

This clone was observed once. The chain carries TRBV18 and TRBJ2-7; D unresolved. CDR3 length equals 14 residues. Germline CDR1 and CDR2: KGHSH and LQKENI. V lost 2 bases to trimming and J lost 0 bases, with 8 bases between them. The CDR3 protein is CASSPGVNSYEQYF. CDR3 DNA: TGTGCCAGCTCACCAGGGGTCAACTCCTACGAGCAGTACTTC.

This clone has just a few counts. V gene TRBV27 combines with J gene TRBJ1-6; 7 bases match TRBD1. V lost 3 bases to trimming and J lost 7 bases; unmatched junction nucleotides: 6. This CDR3 is 15 amino acids long. The V gene's germline CDR1 is MNHEY and CDR2 SMNVEV (reference sequence). CDR3 coding DNA: TGTGCCAGCAGTTTTAGGGACAGCCAGAATTCACCCCTCCACTTT. As protein: CASSFRDSQNSPLHF.

The rearrangement uses TRBV2 and TRBJ2-7; 9 bases fit TRBD1. CDR3 length equals 15 residues. Germline V gene lookup returns CDR1 SNHLY and CDR2 FYNNEI. The J segment lost 2 bases and the V segment lost 3 bases, leaving 5 bases of the junction unmatched. CDR3 sequence: CASSDRGQGTYEQYF. In nucleotides, the CDR3 is TGTGCCAGCAGTGACCGTGGACAGGGGACCTACGAGCAGTACTTC.

The chain uses TRBV19 and TRBJ2-1; 11 nucleotides align to TRBD1. The germline V gene encodes CDR1 LNHDA and CDR2 SQIVND (reference sequence). J gave up 4 bases and V 3 bases, and 2 bases lay outside the gene matches. The CDR3 covers 15 residues. The CDR3 DNA reads TGTGCCAGTAGTATGGGACAGGGGGTATACAATGAGCAGTTCTTC. Amino acid sequence: CASSMGQGVYNEQFF.

This clone was detected only a few times. The rearrangement joins TRBV6-1 to TRBJ1-5, with D unclear. CDR1 and CDR2 from the germline V gene are MNHNS and SASEGT. Trimming took off 10 bases at V and 7 bases at J, with 17 bases between the two ends. The CDR3 extends over 13 amino acids. CDR3 in DNA: TGTGCCACCCGGGGTAAATATGGACAGCCCCAGCATTTT. As protein: CATRGKYGQPQHF.

J is TRBJ2-7 and V is TRBV9; maybe TRBD2 (7 bases). Between the trimmed V and J ends, which lost 2 bases and 4 bases, there was a span of 16 bases. The CDR3 contains 15 residues. Per the germline V gene, CDR1 is SGDLS and CDR2 is YYNGEE. The CDR3 loop reads CASSVGGQGGYEQYF. CDR3 sequence (DNA): TGTGCCAGCAGCGTCGGGGGGCAGGGAGGTTACGAGCAGTACTTC.

As regards this clone: This sample includes further DNA sequences coding for the same CDR3. The chain recombines TRBV19 with TRBJ2-7; D might be TRBD1 (5 bases). Germline V CDR1 and CDR2: LNHDA, SQIVND (reference sequence). This CDR3 region has 11 residues. V was shortened by 8 bases and J by 4 bases, with 9 bases between the two germline ends. This chain's CDR3 is CASSHRYEQYF. The CDR3 nucleotides are TGTGCCAGTTCGCACAGGTACGAGCAGTACTTC.

The rearrangement links TRBV5-1 to TRBJ1-1, with D perhaps matching TRBD1 (5 bases). Germline lookup yields CDR1 SGHRS and CDR2 YFSETQ. The CDR3 is 15 amino acids. The V end lost 0 bases, the J end lost 5 bases, and 14 bases lay between the germline ends. The chain's CDR3 is CASSLAKRGGTEAFF. The CDR3 DNA reads as TGCGCCAGCAGCTTGGCCAAGAGGGGCGGGACTGAAGCTTTCTTT.

The chain's CDR3 is CASSQPGQGAETQYF. The CDR3 DNA is TGTGCCAGCAGTCAACCGGGACAGGGGGCAGAGACCCAGTACTTC. The chain joins TRBV6-5 to TRBJ2-5, with 12 bases matching TRBD1. This CDR3 has 15 residues. The V and J ends lost 5 bases and 4 bases, in that order; junction bases with no gene match: 5. Looked up from germline, CDR1 is MNHEY and CDR2 is SVGAGI.

This rearrangement joins TRBV7-9 to TRBJ2-2, with a weak D call TRBD2 (5 bases). V lost 5 bases to trimming and J lost 5 bases, with 9 bases between them. The CDR3 totals 13 residues. Germline CDR1 reads SEHNR; CDR2 reads FQNEAQ (reference sequence). CDR3 DNA: TGTGCCAGCAGCCCAGGACTTACCGGGGAGCTGTTTTTT. Its protein product is CASSPGLTGELFF. Full variable domain (rest looked up from reference TRBV7-9 and TRBJ2-2): DTGVSQNPRHKITKRGQNVTFRCDPISEHNRLYWYRQTLGQGPEFLTYFQNEAQLEKSRLLSDRFSAERPKGSFSTLEIQRTEQGDSAMYLCASSPGLTGELFFGEGSRLTVL.

V and J are TRBV2 and TRBJ1-5; D is undetermined. V was pared by 8 bases and J by 5 bases, with 13 bases between. Germline V gene sequence: CDR1 SNHLY, CDR2 FYNNEI. The CDR3 has 13 amino acids. The CDR3 DNA sequence: TGTGCCAGCTCAGAGAAGGAAGATCAGCCCCAGCATTTT. This gives the protein CASSEKEDQPQHF.

This chain joins TRBV7-9 and TRBJ1-4; D uncertain. The CDR3 is 12 amino acids. Germline V gene lookup returns CDR1 SEHNR and CDR2 FQNEAQ (reference sequence). Trimming left V 3 bases short and J 15 bases short, with 14 bases between. This CDR3 is CASSFESKELFF. The CDR3 nucleotides are TGTGCCAGCAGCTTTGAAAGTAAAGAGTTGTTTTTT.

This clone occurred once. The chain is built from TRBV7-2 and TRBJ2-1; D ambiguous. The V gene's germline CDR1 is SGHTA and CDR2 FQGNSA. The V gene lost 2 bases and the J gene lost 6 bases, with 2 bases spanning the gap. The CDR3 is 11 residues long. CDR3 nucleotide sequence: TGTGCCAGCAGCTTATCCAATGAGCAGTTCTTC. It yields the protein CASSLSNEQFF.

CDR3 region: CASSPSGTQYF. DNA of the CDR3: TGTGCCAGCAGCCCGTCAGGCACGCAGTATTTT. This chain links TRBV7-2 with TRBJ2-3; D is ambiguous. CDR1 SGHTA and CDR2 FQGNSA come from the germline V gene. Trimming took 5 bases from V and 9 from J, leaving 9 bases between them. This CDR3 region has 11 residues.

The V gene is TRBV19, the J gene TRBJ1-1; D uncertain. V dropped 5 bases and J dropped 1 base, with 11 bases sitting between them. CDR1 LNHDA and CDR2 SQIVND come from the germline V gene (reference sequence). The CDR3 contains 14 residues. The CDR3 reads CASSSVPGNTEAFF. The CDR3 DNA is TGTGCCAGTAGTTCGGTCCCGGGGAACACTGAAGCTTTCTTT.

V gene TRBV5-1 combines with J gene TRBJ2-1; TRBD1 matches 10 bases. The CDR3 is 20 residues long. The V gene's germline CDR1 is SGHRS and CDR2 YFSETQ. V trimming: 4 bases; J trimming: 0 bases; junction bases outside the gene matches: 16. The CDR3 loop reads CASSLRGTGATPGSYNEQFF. Written as DNA, the CDR3 is TGCGCCAGCAGCCTAAGAGGGACAGGGGCTACCCCCGGCTCCTACAATGAGCAGTTCTTC.

The chain is built from TRBV18 and TRBJ1-2, with 8 bases identical to TRBD1. The V gene end was trimmed by 3 bases and the J gene end by 7 bases; junction bases not matched to a gene: 4. The CDR3 is 13 residues long. The germline gives CDR1 KGHSH, CDR2 LQKENI. CDR3 DNA: TGTGCCAGCTCACCCGGACAGGGAGTTGGCTACACCTTC. Protein sequence: CASSPGQGVGYTF.

This clone was found once. The chain has TRBV5-1 and TRBJ1-1; the match to TRBD1 covers 8 bases. Germline trimming cut 1 base from V and 0 bases from J; bases unmatched to any gene: 11. CDR3 length equals 18 residues. Germline V lookup: CDR1 SGHRS, CDR2 YFSETQ. The CDR3 loop is CASSLRGTGSLMNTEAFF. DNA of the CDR3: TGCGCCAGCAGCTTGAGGGGGACAGGTTCTCTTATGAACACTGAAGCTTTCTTT.